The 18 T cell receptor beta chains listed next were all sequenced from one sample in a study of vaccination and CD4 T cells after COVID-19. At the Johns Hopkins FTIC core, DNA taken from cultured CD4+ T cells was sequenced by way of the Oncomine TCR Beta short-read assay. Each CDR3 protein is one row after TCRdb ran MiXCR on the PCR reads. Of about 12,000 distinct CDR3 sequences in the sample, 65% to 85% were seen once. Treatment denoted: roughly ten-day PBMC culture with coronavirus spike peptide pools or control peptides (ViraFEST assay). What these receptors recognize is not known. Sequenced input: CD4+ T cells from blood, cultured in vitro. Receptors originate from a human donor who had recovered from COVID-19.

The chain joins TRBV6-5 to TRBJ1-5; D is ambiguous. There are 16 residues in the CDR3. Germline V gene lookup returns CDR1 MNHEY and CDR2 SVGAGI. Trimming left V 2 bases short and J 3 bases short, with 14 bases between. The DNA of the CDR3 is TGTGCCAGCAGTTACGGGCCTAGGACGACCAATCAGCCCCAGCATTTT. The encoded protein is CASSYGPRTTNQPQHF.

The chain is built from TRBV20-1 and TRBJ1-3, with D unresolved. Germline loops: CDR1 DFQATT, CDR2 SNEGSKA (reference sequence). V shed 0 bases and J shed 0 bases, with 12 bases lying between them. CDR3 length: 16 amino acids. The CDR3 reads CSARDYGQSSGNTIYF. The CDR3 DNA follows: TGCAGTGCTAGAGATTATGGGCAGAGCTCTGGAAACACCATATATTTT.

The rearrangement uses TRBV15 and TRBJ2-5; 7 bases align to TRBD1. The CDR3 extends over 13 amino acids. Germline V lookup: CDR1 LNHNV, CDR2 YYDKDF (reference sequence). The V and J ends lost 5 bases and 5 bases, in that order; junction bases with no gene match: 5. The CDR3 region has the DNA TGTGCCACCAGCTACGGCAGGGGGGAGACCCAGTACTTC. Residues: CATSYGRGETQYF.

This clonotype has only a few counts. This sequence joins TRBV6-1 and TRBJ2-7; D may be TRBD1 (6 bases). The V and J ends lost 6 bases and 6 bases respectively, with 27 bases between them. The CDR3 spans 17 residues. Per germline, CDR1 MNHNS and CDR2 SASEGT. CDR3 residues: CASRRIGTLYGYFEQYF. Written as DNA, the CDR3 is TGTGCCAGCAGGCGTATCGGGACACTTTACGGTTATTTCGAGCAGTACTTC.

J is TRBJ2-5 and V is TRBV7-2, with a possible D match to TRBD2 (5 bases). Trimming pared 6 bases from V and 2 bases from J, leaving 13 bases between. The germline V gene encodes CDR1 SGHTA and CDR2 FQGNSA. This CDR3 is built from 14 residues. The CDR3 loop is CASSSGFTQETQYF. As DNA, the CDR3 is TGTGCCAGCAGTTCGGGGTTCACTCAAGAGACCCAGTACTTC.

The CDR3 loop reads CASSRSVMNTEAFF. CDR3 coding DNA: TGTGCCAGCAGCCGAAGTGTCATGAACACTGAAGCTTTCTTT. The chain uses TRBV5-4 and TRBJ1-1; D remains ambiguous. With 4 bases removed from V and 0 bases from J, the gap between germline ends came to 10 bases. Germline-derived CDR1 and CDR2 are SGHNT and YYREEE (reference sequence). The CDR3 runs 14 residues.

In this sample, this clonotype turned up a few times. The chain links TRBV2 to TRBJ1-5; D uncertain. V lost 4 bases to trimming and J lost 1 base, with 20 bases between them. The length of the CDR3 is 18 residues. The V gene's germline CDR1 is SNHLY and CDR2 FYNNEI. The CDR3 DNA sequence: TGTGCCAGCAGTGGAGTATGGGGTCGGGGTAAGAGCAATCAGCCCCAGCATTTT. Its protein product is CASSGVWGRGKSNQPQHF.

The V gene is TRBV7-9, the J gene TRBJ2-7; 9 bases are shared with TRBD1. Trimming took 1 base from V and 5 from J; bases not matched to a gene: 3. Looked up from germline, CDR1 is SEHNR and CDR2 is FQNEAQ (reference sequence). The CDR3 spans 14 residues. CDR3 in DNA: TGTGCCAGCAGCTTAGGACAGGGGGGCCACGAGCAGTACTTC. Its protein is CASSLGQGGHEQYF.

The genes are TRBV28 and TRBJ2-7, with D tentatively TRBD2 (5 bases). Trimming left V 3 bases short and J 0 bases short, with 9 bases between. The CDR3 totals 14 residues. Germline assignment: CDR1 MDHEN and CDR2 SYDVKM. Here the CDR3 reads CASSFWRSSYEQYF. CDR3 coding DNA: TGTGCCAGCAGTTTCTGGAGGAGCTCCTACGAGCAGTACTTC.

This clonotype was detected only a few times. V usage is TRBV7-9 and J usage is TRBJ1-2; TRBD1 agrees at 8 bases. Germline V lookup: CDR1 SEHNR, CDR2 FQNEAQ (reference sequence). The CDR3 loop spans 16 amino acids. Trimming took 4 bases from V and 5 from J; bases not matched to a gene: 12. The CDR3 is CASSSPTGQGRYGYTF. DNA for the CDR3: TGTGCCAGCAGCTCCCCTACCGGACAGGGCAGATATGGCTACACCTTC. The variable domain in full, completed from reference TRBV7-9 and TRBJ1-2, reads DTGVSQNPRHKITKRGQNVTFRCDPISEHNRLYWYRQTLGQGPEFLTYFQNEAQLEKSRLLSDRFSAERPKGSFSTLEIQRTEQGDSAMYLCASSSPTGQGRYGYTFGSGTRLTVV.

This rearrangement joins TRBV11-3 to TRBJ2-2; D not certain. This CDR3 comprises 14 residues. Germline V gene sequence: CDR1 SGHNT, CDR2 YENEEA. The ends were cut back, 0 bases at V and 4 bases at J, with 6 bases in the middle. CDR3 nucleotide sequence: TGTGCCAGCAGCTTAGATCCCCTCACCGGGGAGCTGTTTTTT. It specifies CASSLDPLTGELFF.

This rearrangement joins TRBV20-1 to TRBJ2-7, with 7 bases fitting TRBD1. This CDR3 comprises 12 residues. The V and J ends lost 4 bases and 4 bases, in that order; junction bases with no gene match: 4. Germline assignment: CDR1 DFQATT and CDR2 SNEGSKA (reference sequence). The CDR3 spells CSANRQGYEQYF. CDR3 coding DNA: TGCAGTGCTAACCGACAGGGATACGAGCAGTACTTC.

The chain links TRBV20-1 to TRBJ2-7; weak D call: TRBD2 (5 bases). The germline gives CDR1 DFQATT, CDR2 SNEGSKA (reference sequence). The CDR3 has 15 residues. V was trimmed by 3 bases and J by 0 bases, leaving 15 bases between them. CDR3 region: CSASRRLPYSYEQYF. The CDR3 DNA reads TGCAGTGCTAGCCGCCGACTACCCTACTCCTACGAGCAGTACTTC.

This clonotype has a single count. In DNA form, the CDR3 reads TGTGCCAGCAGCCCGTCGAGGGGAAACACCATATATTTT. Its protein is CASSPSRGNTIYF. The rearrangement uses TRBV12-3 or TRBV12-4 and TRBJ1-3, with D hard to call. V gave up 6 bases and J gave up 4 bases, with 10 bases separating them. This CDR3 is 13 amino acids long.

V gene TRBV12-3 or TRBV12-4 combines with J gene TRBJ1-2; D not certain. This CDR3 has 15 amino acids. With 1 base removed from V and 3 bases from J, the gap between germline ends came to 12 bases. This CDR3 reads CASSLGNPEDYGYTF. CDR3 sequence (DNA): TGTGCCAGCAGTTTAGGAAACCCCGAGGACTATGGCTACACCTTC.

The CDR3 protein is CASSKVSGGLGRETQYF. The CDR3, as DNA: TGTGCCAGCAGCAAAGTGTCGGGGGGTCTTGGGAGAGAGACCCAGTACTTC. The chain recombines TRBV21-1 with TRBJ2-5; whether TRBD1, the table's D call, matches the DNA was not checked. TRBV21-1 is described as a pseudogene. CDR3 length: 17 residues.

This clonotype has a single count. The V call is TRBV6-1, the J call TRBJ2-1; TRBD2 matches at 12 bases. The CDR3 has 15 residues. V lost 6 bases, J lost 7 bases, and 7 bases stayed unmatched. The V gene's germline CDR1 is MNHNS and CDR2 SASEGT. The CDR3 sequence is CASSLLTSGRNEQFF. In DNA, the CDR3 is TGTGCCAGCAGCCTTCTTACTAGCGGGAGGAATGAGCAGTTCTTC.

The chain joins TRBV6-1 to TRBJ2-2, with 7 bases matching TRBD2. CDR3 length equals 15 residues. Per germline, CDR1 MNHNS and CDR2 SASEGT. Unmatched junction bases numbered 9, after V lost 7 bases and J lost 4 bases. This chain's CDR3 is CASTFPAGVTGELFF. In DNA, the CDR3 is TGTGCCAGCACCTTCCCGGCGGGGGTCACCGGGGAGCTGTTTTTT.